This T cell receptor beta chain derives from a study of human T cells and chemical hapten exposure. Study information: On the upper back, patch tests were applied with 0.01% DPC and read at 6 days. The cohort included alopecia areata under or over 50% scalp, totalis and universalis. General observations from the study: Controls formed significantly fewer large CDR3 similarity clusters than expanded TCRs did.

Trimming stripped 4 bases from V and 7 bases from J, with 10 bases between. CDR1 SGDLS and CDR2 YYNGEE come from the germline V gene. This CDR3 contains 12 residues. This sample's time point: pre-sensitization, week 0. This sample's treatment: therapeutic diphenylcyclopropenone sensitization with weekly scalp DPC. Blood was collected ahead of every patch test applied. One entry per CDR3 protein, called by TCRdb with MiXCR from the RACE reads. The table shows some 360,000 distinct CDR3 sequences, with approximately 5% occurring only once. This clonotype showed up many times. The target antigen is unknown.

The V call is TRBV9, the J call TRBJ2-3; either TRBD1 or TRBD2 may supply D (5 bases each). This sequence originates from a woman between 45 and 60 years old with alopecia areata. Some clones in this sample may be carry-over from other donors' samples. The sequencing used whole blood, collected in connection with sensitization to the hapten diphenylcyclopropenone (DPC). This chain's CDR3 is CASSTGAYTQYF. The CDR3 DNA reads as TGTGCCAGCAGCACCGGGGCCTATACGCAGTATTTT.